This T cell receptor (beta chain) was captured in a study of T cells in Graves' hyperthyroidism and ophthalmopathy. There are a few counts of this clonotype. CDR3 size: 11 residues. Trimming removed 5 bases from V and 9 bases from J, with 8 bases in between. Using RNA transcripts as the source, TCR beta CDR3 regions were amplified. The HTBI primer set was used in a first-round RT-PCR of the TCR CDR3. TCRdb recomputed calls from the multiplex PCR reads with MiXCR, one row per CDR3 protein. The top ten hold around a quarter of the sample, which has a few hundred thousand distinct CDR3 sequences, around 14% seen once.

Source material: blood. The chain couples TRBV12-3 or TRBV12-4 to TRBJ2-1; D unclear. This TCR came from a woman aged 18-29 years with Graves' hyperthyroidism that later progressed to Graves' ophthalmopathy. CDR3 loop: CASSRPGEQFF. For the CDR3, the DNA is TGTGCCAGCAGTCGCCCCGGTGAGCAGTTCTTC.